This T cell receptor (beta chain) is from a study of Ad26.COV2.S vaccination and SARS-CoV-2 variants. Using immunoSEQ multiplex PCR, the repertoire was profiled, and TCRdb retains in-frame clones only, with some absent. The data show roughly 680,000 clones, with about 89% seen just once and around 1.5% held by the top ten. The ends were cut back, 4 bases at V and 5 bases at J, with 11 bases in the middle. CDR3 length equals 13 residues. CDR1 LNHDA and CDR2 SQIVND come from the germline V gene (reference sequence). Treatment denoted: roughly 18 received Ad26.COV2.S at low or high dose, single or two shots; 5 received placebo; per-sample allocation not given. The samples date from day 63 after the first vaccine or placebo injection.

The V gene is TRBV19, the J gene TRBJ1-2; no definite D call. Here the sequenced sample was peripheral blood, taken in a trial of Ad26.COV2.S vaccine versus placebo. The clonotype was recovered from a person aged 18-60 years who received the Ad26.COV2.S COVID-19 vaccine or a placebo. In DNA form, the CDR3 reads TGTGCCAGTAGTAATGGGCCCCAATATGGCTACACCTTC. It yields the protein CASSNGPQYGYTF.